This TCR beta chain originates from a study of CD8+ T cells in alopecia areata. Overall study results and limits: An increase in clonality over normal scalp was evident in lesional scalp, especially alopecia totalis/universalis.

To note about this clone: What it binds is not known.

In each case, RNA was isolated and then reverse transcribed into cDNA as the sequencing template. Assay: immunoSEQ multiplex PCR; the TCRdb copy retains only in-frame clones and omits some. The sample lists approximately 210,000 clones, less than 65% occurring once. Treatment described: oral pan-JAK inhibitor, 5-10 mg twice daily. Peripheral blood and lesional scalp punch biopsies were taken from alopecia areata patients. Cell sorting on a FACSAria was used to separate CD4+ and CD8+ T cells from the PBMCs. This clonotype was sampled from a human donor with alopecia areata. This sample comprised CD4+ T cells sorted from blood, obtained at week 24, from a patient treated with tofacitinib.

DNA for the CDR3: TGCAGCGTTGATAGGGCCCAGGGGGGAGCTTTCTTT. It translates to CSVDRAQGGAFF. V gene TRBV29-1 combines with J gene TRBJ1-1, with 7 bases identical to TRBD1. CDR3 length: 12 residues. Trimming took 3 bases from V and 10 from J; bases not matched to a gene: 8. Germline V gene sequence: CDR1 SQVTM, CDR2 ANQGSEA.